A selection of T cell receptor beta chains follows, all from one sample in a study of beta chain features in type 1 diabetes. Clones were sequenced by immunoSEQ multiplex PCR, and TCRdb holds only the in-frame ones, with some missing. This sample has 240,000 or so clones; about 14% occur once, and the top ten carry 0.019%. The sample was naive CD4+ T cells from blood. The receptors come from a man aged 25 to 45 with type 1 diabetes. Each CDR3 is given with its conserved first and last residue. A D gene is named only where the DNA matches it firmly. Part of the rows lack a size; the others show once, few, many or a class for expanded clones.

d_call	j_call	clone_size	v_call	cdr3_nt	cdr3_aa
-	TRBJ2-7	-	TRBV7-2	TGTGCCAGCAGCTTAGGGGGACACTCCTACGAGCAGTACTTC	CASSLGGHSYEQYF
-	TRBJ1-1	-	TRBV20-1	TGCAGTGCTAGAGGAAGTGAGACTTTCTTT	CSARGSETFF
-	TRBJ1-6	-	TRBV5-4	TGTGCCAGCAGCTTGTTCGGACTTGGTGCTTCACCCCTCCACTTT	CASSLFGLGASPLHF
-	TRBJ2-3	few	TRBV6-5	TGTGCCAGCAGTCAGTCTCTAGCAGATACGCAGTATTTT	CASSQSLADTQYF
TRBD1	TRBJ1-1	-	TRBV19	TGTGCCAGTACCCCGGGACAGAGTCTAGTAACTGAAGCTTTCTTT	CASTPGQSLVTEAFF
TRBD2	TRBJ2-7	-	TRBV11-2	TGTGCCAGCAGCTTAGTAGGGACTAGCGGGGGGTACTACGAGCAGTACTTC	CASSLVGTSGGYYEQYF
TRBD2	TRBJ2-1	-	TRBV4-2	TGTGCCAGCAGCCCCAGCCCGGGACTAGCGGGAGCGAATGAGCAGTTCTTC	CASSPSPGLAGANEQFF
-	TRBJ1-2	-	TRBV5-6	TGTGCCAGCAGCTCGATCGGACTCTTGCGCGGCTACACCTTC	CASSSIGLLRGYTF
TRBD1	TRBJ2-7	-	TRBV5-1	TGCGCCAGCAGCTCTCCGGGACAGACCCTTTCCTACGAGCAGTACTTC	CASSSPGQTLSYEQYF
-	TRBJ2-3	-	TRBV10-3	TGTGCCATCAGTGAGCGGCAGGGGACAGATACGCAGTATTTT	CAISERQGTDTQYF
-	TRBJ2-1	few	TRBV23-1	TGCGCCAGCAGTCAATCGTCCAGGCCCTATGAGCAGTTCTTC	CASSQSSRPYEQFF
-	TRBJ1-5	-	TRBV30	TGTGCCTGGAGTGTACAGGGCAATCAGCCCCAGCATTTT	CAWSVQGNQPQHF
TRBD1	TRBJ1-4	few	TRBV6-1	TGTGCCAGCGCCGTTCGGGACAGTCTCGAAAAACTGTTTTTT	CASAVRDSLEKLFF
-	TRBJ2-1	-	TRBV5-1	TGCGCCAGCAGCTCGGGTCGTCCCTCCTACAATGAGCAGTTCTTC	CASSSGRPSYNEQFF
-	TRBJ1-4	few	TRBV11-2	TGTGCCAGCAGCTTATGGGACACCGCCCGAAAACTGTTTTTT	CASSLWDTARKLFF
-	TRBJ2-2	few	TRBV4-1	TGCGCCAGCAGCCGGGAGGACACCGTCACCGGGGAGCTGTTTTTT	CASSREDTVTGELFF
TRBD1	TRBJ1-1	few	TRBV4-1	TGCGCCAGCAGCCGCCCGGACAGGGTGAACACTGAAGCTTTCTTT	CASSRPDRVNTEAFF
-	TRBJ1-1	-	TRBV11-2	TGTGCCAGCAAAGGGCAGGGCACTGAAGCTTTCTTT	CASKGQGTEAFF
TRBD1	TRBJ2-5	few	TRBV5-1	TGCGCCAGTGGACAGGGAGAAGAGACCCAGTACTTC	CASGQGEETQYF
-	TRBJ2-1	few	TRBV7-8	TGTGCCAGCAGCCTGCAAATCATGCCAGGGGCCTACAATGAGCAGTTCTTC	CASSLQIMPGAYNEQFF
-	TRBJ2-3	few	TRBV11-2	TGTGCCAGCAGCTTAGATCCCCCCCACACAGATACGCAGTATTTT	CASSLDPPHTDTQYF
-	TRBJ1-5	few	TRBV10-3	TGTGCCATCAGTGAGGCGCCGAATCAGCCCCAGCATTTT	CAISEAPNQPQHF